Below are 28 T cell receptor beta chains sequenced from a single sample in a study of tumor and adjacent non-tumor tissue in lung cancer. No cell sorting was done before RNA was extracted from the tissue. TCRbeta libraries were built with three rounds of nested PCR, modified from ARM-PCR. TCRdb reanalysed the multiplex PCR reads using MiXCR and keeps one entry per CDR3 protein. The sample consists of about 200,000 distinct CDR3 sequences, 71% of them appearing once. Sequencing was carried out using lung tumor tissue. The receptor set was obtained from a man between 60 and 70 years old with non-small cell lung cancer.

Remarks on this clonotype: A clone one base away is much larger, so this may be a read error. The chain joins TRBV20-1 to TRBJ2-1; 9 positions match TRBD1. The CDR3 consists of 14 residues. CDR1 is DFQATT and CDR2 is SNEGSKA in the germline V gene (reference sequence). This CDR3 is CNAPTGGGYNEQFF. In nucleotides, the CDR3 is TGCAATGCTCCTACAGGGGGCGGCTACAATGAGCAGTTCTTC.

A note on this clonotype: At one end the junction does not follow the germline gene, possibly because of a read error. The rearrangement joins TRBV12-3 or TRBV12-4 to TRBJ1-1, with D possibly being TRBD1 (5 bases). The CDR3 runs 12 residues. The CDR3 nucleotides read TGTGCCAGCAGTGCAACGGGGGGGGAAGCTTTATTT. Translating it yields CASSATGGEALF.

In its sample, this clonotype was seen a few times. The rearrangement uses TRBV5-4 and TRBJ2-2; 9 nucleotides agree with TRBD2. Germline V gives CDR1 SGHNT, CDR2 YYREEE (reference sequence). J lost 3 bases, V lost 0 bases, and 3 bases had no gene match. The CDR3 consists of 16 residues. The DNA of the CDR3 is TGTGCCAGCAGCTTGGGGGGACTAGCCCACACCGGGGAGCTGTTTTTT. Translation: CASSLGGLAHTGELFF.

The chain carries TRBV6-2 or TRBV6-3 and TRBJ1-6; D unclear. This CDR3 region has 12 residues. Looked up from germline, CDR1 is MNHEY and CDR2 is SVGEGT. The V end lost 4 bases, the J end lost 7 bases, and 5 bases lay between the germline ends. In DNA form, the CDR3 reads TGTGCCAGCAGTTTGCCCAATTCACCCCTCCACTTT. Its translation is CASSLPNSPLHF.

About this clonotype: The CDR3 carries no conserved terminal phenylalanine or tryptophan, so it likely arises from a read error. The gene calls are TRBV7-8 and TRBJ2-7; 10 bases agree with TRBD2. Germline V gene data show CDR1 as SGHVS and CDR2 as FQNEAQ. V lost 4 bases and J lost 9; bases outside the gene matches: 12. CDR3 length: 15 residues. The CDR3, as DNA: TGTGCCAGCAGCTCCGCTAGCGGGAGACTCCCCGGGCAGTACTCC. Protein product: CASSSASGRLPGQYS.

This clonotype has just a few counts. This sequence joins TRBV7-9 and TRBJ1-5; the D is unclear. The CDR3 has 13 amino acids. CDR1 and CDR2 (germline): SEHNR, FQNEAQ (reference sequence). Trimming took off 5 bases at V and 3 bases at J, with 8 bases between the two ends. The CDR3 DNA reads TGTGCCAGCAGCAAGGGTCTCAATCAGCCCCAGCATTTT. Protein product: CASSKGLNQPQHF.

This clonotype was detected only once. At one end, the junction sequence differs from germline, possibly due to a read error. The rearrangement uses TRBV11-2 and TRBJ2-2; TRBD2 agrees at 12 bases. Germline V gene lookup returns CDR1 SGHAT and CDR2 FQNNGV. This CDR3 is 17 amino acids long. CDR3 sequence: CAGSPLAGGLGTGELFF. The CDR3 DNA is TGTGCCGGCAGCCCACTAGCGGGGGGACTCGGAACCGGGGAGCTGTTTTTT.

This clonotype was observed once. The V and J genes are TRBV4-1 and TRBJ2-5; 7 nucleotides agree with TRBD1. V was clipped by 10 bases and J by 4 bases; unmatched bases: 21. The CDR3 has 17 residues. Germline V gives CDR1 MGHRA, CDR2 YSYEKL. Here the CDR3 reads CANNHAPGQRVLETQYF. The CDR3 DNA is TGCGCCAACAACCACGCCCCGGGACAGAGGGTTTTAGAGACCCAGTACTTC.

Concerning this clonotype itself: Its ends do not fully match the called genes, so a read error is possible. The genes are TRBV11-3 and TRBJ2-3; D unclear. The germline V gene has CDR1 SGHNT and CDR2 YENEEA. The CDR3 consists of 14 residues. CDR3 residues: CPSSTRRDTDTQYF. CDR3 in DNA: TGTCCCAGCAGCACCCGAAGGGACACAGATACGCAGTATTTT.

In DNA form, the CDR3 reads TGCGCCAGCTGTGGTCCGGGTAGAAGGTGGGATGAGCAGTTCTTC. This encodes CASCGPGRRWDEQFF. This chain links TRBV10-1 with TRBJ2-1, with D unresolved. V was pared by 8 bases and J by 8 bases, with 22 bases between. Germline V gives CDR1 WNHNN, CDR2 SYGVQD (reference sequence). CDR3 size: 15 residues.

With regard to this clonotype: Germline is not matched at one junction end, which may reflect a read error. The chain couples TRBV12-3 or TRBV12-4 to TRBJ2-7, with TRBD2 matching over 13 bases. CDR3 length: 14 amino acids. This CDR3 is CASSGTSGTYEQCF. For the CDR3, the DNA is TGTGCCAGCAGTGGGACTAGCGGGACTTACGAGCAGTGCTTC.

As to this clonotype: Being one base from a much bigger clone, this may be a read error. This rearrangement joins TRBV12-3 or TRBV12-4 to TRBJ2-3; a possible D gene is TRBD2 (5 bases). The CDR3 is made up of 15 amino acids. The CDR3 nucleotides read TGTACCAGCAGTTTCTTAACGAGGGGCACAGATACGCAGTATTTT. The encoded protein is CTSSFLTRGTDTQYF.

V usage is TRBV7-9 and J usage is TRBJ1-1; D is possibly TRBD1 (6 bases). V was trimmed by 5 bases and J by 7 bases, leaving 14 bases between them. The V gene's germline CDR1 is SEHNR and CDR2 FQNEAQ (reference sequence). The CDR3 has 13 residues. CDR3 sequence reads: CASSTRGGIEAFF. DNA for the CDR3: TGTGCCAGCAGCACCAGGGGAGGCATTGAAGCTTTCTTT.

For this clonotype: With a much larger clone just one base away, this may be a read error. The chain carries TRBV20-1 and TRBJ1-2; D uncertain. The V end lost 3 bases, the J end lost 5 bases, and 25 bases lay between the germline ends. Germline values: CDR1 DFQATT, CDR2 SNEGSKA (reference sequence). This CDR3 has 17 residues. CDR3 nucleotide sequence: TGCAGTGCTAGTTTGAAGGCGATTCCGCAGAGATTATATGGCTACACCTTC. Translating it yields CSASLKAIPQRLYGYTF.

The sample holds a few counts of this clonotype. The J gene is TRBJ1-1, the V gene TRBV24-1; D is perhaps TRBD1 (5 bases). Deletions cut 3 bases from V and 4 bases from J, with 23 bases between. The CDR3 is 18 amino acids. The V gene's germline CDR1 is KGHDR and CDR2 SFDVKD. CDR3 region: CATSDSGAEGPSGTEAFF. The CDR3 nucleotides are TGTGCCACCAGTGATAGTGGGGCGGAGGGCCCCTCGGGCACTGAAGCTTTCTTT.

Concerning this clonotype itself: One end of the junction does not line up with germline, which may come from a read error. The CDR3 DNA is TGTGCCAGCAGCTACTCGAGGAGGGGTCAGCCCCAGCATTTT. Translation: CASSYSRRGQPQHF. The chain is built from TRBV6-5 and TRBJ1-5, with a possible D match to TRBD1 (5 bases). CDR1 is MNHEY and CDR2 is SVGAGI in the germline V gene. This CDR3 has 14 amino acids.

On this clonotype: Without the conserved terminal phenylalanine or tryptophan, this CDR3 likely stems from a read error. The gene calls are TRBV29-1 and TRBJ2-7; D ambiguous. The CDR3 totals 11 residues. Germline V CDR1 and CDR2: SQVTM, ANQGSEA. This CDR3 is CRPWDHYEQYL. CDR3 nucleotides: TGCAGGCCCTGGGATCACTACGAGCAGTACTTA.

Turning to this clonotype: The junction differs from germline at one of its ends, possibly a read error. The chain uses TRBV7-8 and TRBJ1-5; D unresolved. This CDR3 is 14 amino acids long. In germline, CDR1 is SGHVS, CDR2 FQNEAQ. CDR3 nucleotides: TGTGCCAGCAGCTTAGCAGGGAATGATCAGCCCCAGCGTTTT. Its translation: CASSLAGNDQPQRF.

A note on this clonotype: This clone may be a read error of a much larger clone one base away. The CDR3 here is CASSRGRGGRDEQFF. DNA for the CDR3: TGTGCCAGCAGCCGTGGTAGGGGGGGTAGGGATGAGCAGTTCTTC. The chain has TRBV12-3 or TRBV12-4 and TRBJ2-1; tentative D call: TRBD2 (7 bases). V was cut by 6 bases and J by 8 bases, with 20 bases left in between. The CDR3 has 15 amino acids.

The chain uses TRBV20-1 and TRBJ2-3; TRBD1 matches 8 bases. The V segment lost 0 bases and the J segment 3 bases; nucleotides outside the gene matches: 8. This CDR3 contains 16 residues. Germline CDR1 is DFQATT and CDR2 is SNEGSKA (reference sequence). CDR3 protein: CSARDPGTGQTDTQYF. The CDR3 DNA is TGCAGTGCTAGAGATCCGGGGACAGGACAGACAGATACGCAGTATTTT.

At least ten counts were recorded for this clonotype. The chain couples TRBV6-1 to TRBJ2-1, with 11 bases that match TRBD2. Per germline, CDR1 MNHNS and CDR2 SASEGT. This CDR3 spans 16 amino acids. V trimming: 2 bases; J trimming: 8 bases; junction bases outside the gene matches: 8. The CDR3 region has the DNA TGTGCCAGCAGTGAAACCCTAGCGGGGGGAAGGGATGAGCAGTTCTTC. The encoded protein is CASSETLAGGRDEQFF.

The table lists this clonotype with a few counts. The chain links TRBV5-4 to TRBJ1-6; no reliable D call. V was pared by 4 bases and J by 8 bases, with 16 bases between. The CDR3 contains 15 residues. CDR1 and CDR2 from the germline V gene are SGHNT and YYREEE (reference sequence). The CDR3 DNA sequence: TGTGCCAGCAGCGTTGGGCCGTTCGGGGATTCACCCCTCCACTTT. Protein: CASSVGPFGDSPLHF.

In its sample, this clonotype was seen once. This chain links TRBV6-1 with TRBJ2-7; TRBD1 matches 9 bases. V shed 4 bases, J shed 9 bases, and the junction held 19 bases outside the gene matches. The CDR3 totals 17 residues. CDR1 and CDR2 (germline): MNHNS, SASEGT. CDR3 nucleotides: TGTGCCAGCAGTGCTGGACAGGGGAGGATGATCGAATATCGGCAGTACTTC. It yields the protein CASSAGQGRMIEYRQYF.

At least ten counts were recorded for this clonotype. This chain joins TRBV11-2 and TRBJ1-3; D remains unclear. Per the germline V gene, CDR1 is SGHAT and CDR2 is FQNNGV. The CDR3 covers 14 residues. V was trimmed by 0 bases and J by 0 bases, leaving 3 bases between them. In DNA, the CDR3 is TGTGCCAGCAGCTTAGATGTCTCTGGAAACACCATATATTTT. Encoded protein: CASSLDVSGNTIYF.

Notes on this clonotype: At one end, the junction sequence differs from germline, possibly due to a read error. This sequence joins TRBV20-1 and TRBJ2-5; D is perhaps TRBD1 (6 bases). The CDR3 spans 15 residues. Germline V gene sequence: CDR1 DFQATT, CDR2 SNEGSKA (reference sequence). CDR3 region: CSAYNTGTRQEAQYF. CDR3 DNA sequence: TGCAGTGCTTACAATACCGGGACACGGCAAGAGGCCCAGTACTTC.

The sample holds many counts of this clonotype. The CDR3 bases are TGTGCCTGGAGAGGATTGACAGCTGTTACCTACGAGCAGTACTTC. This gives the protein CAWRGLTAVTYEQYF. The chain combines TRBV30 with TRBJ2-7; D is perhaps TRBD1 (5 bases). This CDR3 is built from 15 residues. Germline CDR1 GTSNPN, CDR2 SVGIG (reference sequence). Trimming took 3 bases from V and 2 from J, leaving 17 bases between them.

V usage is TRBV12-3 or TRBV12-4 and J usage is TRBJ2-5; D is tentatively TRBD1 or TRBD2 (5 bases each). V lost 3 bases and J lost 5, with 10 bases in between. This CDR3 is 13 amino acids long. The CDR3, as DNA: TGTGCCAGCAGTTTGGGGGTTCGGGAGACCCAGTACTTC. Protein: CASSLGVRETQYF.

On this clonotype itself: This could be a read error, since a much larger clone is one nucleotide away. The chain employs TRBV29-1 and TRBJ2-7; TRBD2 matches 10 bases. The CDR3 consists of 14 residues. Trimming cost V 6 bases and J 3 bases; bases outside gene matches: 8. Germline loops: CDR1 SQVTM, CDR2 ANQGSEA. The CDR3 DNA sequence: TGCAGCGTCCTACTAGCGGGAAGGCTCTACGAGCAGTACTTC. Its protein product is CSVLLAGRLYEQYF.